This paragraph covers one TCR beta chain sequence. This entry belongs to a study of CD8 T cells in Susac syndrome. Study in general: Susac syndrome patients were untreated, on corticosteroids with some adding intravenous immunoglobulin, or on intravenous immunoglobulin only.

CDR3 length: 14 amino acids. Germline values: CDR1 LNHDA, CDR2 SQIVND (reference sequence). V gave up 9 bases and J gave up 7 bases; unmatched junction bases: 14. RNA totalling about 0.5 to 1 ug underwent reverse transcription with random hexamers. An immunoSEQ multiplex PCR amplified TCR beta CDR3 over 54 Vbeta and 13 Jbeta. MiXCR, run by TCRdb on the immunoSEQ multiplex PCR reads, gives a single entry per CDR3 protein. This sample has under 200,000 distinct CDR3 sequences, with approximately 96% found just once. The source of this sequence is a human donor with Susac syndrome. Sequencing input: CD4+ T cells from PBMCs. The genes are TRBV19 and TRBJ1-2; 7 positions match TRBD1. CDR3: CASSRDRETGGYTF. The CDR3 DNA reads as TGTGCCAGCTCCCGAGACAGGGAAACGGGTGGCTACACCTTC. Full variable domain (outside the CDR3, taken from reference TRBV19 and TRBJ1-2): DGGITQSPKYLFRKEGQNVTLSCEQNLNHDAMYWYRQDPGQGLRLIYYSQIVNDFQKGDIAEGYSVSREKKESFPLTVTSAQKNPTAFYLCASSRDRETGGYTFGSGTRLTVV.